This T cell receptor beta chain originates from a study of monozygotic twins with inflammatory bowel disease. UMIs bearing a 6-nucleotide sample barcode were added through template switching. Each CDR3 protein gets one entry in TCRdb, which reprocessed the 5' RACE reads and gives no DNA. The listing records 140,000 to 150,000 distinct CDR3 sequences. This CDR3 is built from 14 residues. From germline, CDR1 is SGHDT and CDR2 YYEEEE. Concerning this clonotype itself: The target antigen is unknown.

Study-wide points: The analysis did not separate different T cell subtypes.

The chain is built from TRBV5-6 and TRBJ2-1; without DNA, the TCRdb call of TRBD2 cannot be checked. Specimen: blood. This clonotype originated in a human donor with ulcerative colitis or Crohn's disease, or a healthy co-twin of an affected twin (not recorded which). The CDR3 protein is CASSLETSDGEQFF. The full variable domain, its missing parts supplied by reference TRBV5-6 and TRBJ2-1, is DAGVTQSPTHLIKTRGQQVTLRCSPKSGHDTVSWYQQALGQGPQFIFQYYEEEERQRGNFPDRFSGHQFPNYSSELNVNALLLGDSALYLCASSLETSDGEQFFGPGTRLTVL.